This record looks at one T cell receptor beta chain sequence and its context. Its antigen is unidentified. The record originates from a study of early T cells in non-severe SARS-CoV-2 infection. Turning to the study itself: The input, bulk RNA from unsorted whole blood, was sequenced, and chains were unpaired.

TCRdb re-derived calls from the 5' RACE reads in MiXCR, one entry per CDR3 protein. The table shows 97,000 or so distinct CDR3 sequences, with less than 15% occurring only once. Per the germline V gene, CDR1 is SGHVS and CDR2 is FNYEAQ. With V trimmed by 3 bases and J by 0 bases, 6 bases remained unmatched. This CDR3 contains 16 residues. General study findings and limits: There was a bias toward anti-spike CD8 responses in VDJdb matching, which missed private and CD4 specificities.

Sequenced input: whole blood. The source of this sequence is an adult who was a healthcare worker with PCR-confirmed SARS-CoV-2 infection or an uninfected control (not recorded which). The chain joins TRBV7-6 to TRBJ2-5, with 8 bases aligning to TRBD1. CDR3 bases: TGTGCCAGCAGCTTGGCCGAGGACAGGGACCAAGAGACCCAGTACTTC. Translation: CASSLAEDRDQETQYF. Combining the CDR3 with reference TRBV7-6 and TRBJ2-5 gives the whole variable domain GAGVSQSPRYKVTKRGQDVALRCDPISGHVSLYWYRQALGQGPEFLTYFNYEAQQDKSGLPNDRFSAERPEGSISTLTIQRTEQRDSAMYRCASSLAEDRDQETQYFGPGTRLLVL.